The 16 T cell receptor beta chains presented below share a single source sample, sequenced in a study of early T cells in non-severe SARS-CoV-2 infection. MiXCR was run by TCRdb on the 5' RACE reads, yielding one entry per CDR3 protein. The sample lists tens of thousands of distinct CDR3 sequences; about 6% were seen once. Sequenced material: whole blood, taken at baseline. Every receptor here comes from an adult who was a healthcare worker with PCR-confirmed SARS-CoV-2 infection or an uninfected control (not recorded which).

The chain has TRBV7-2 and TRBJ2-3, with a possible D match to TRBD1 (6 bases). Germline V gene data show CDR1 as SGHTA and CDR2 as FQGNSA. V was pared by 6 bases and J by 7 bases, with 14 bases between. The CDR3 covers 13 residues. The CDR3 bases are TGTGCCAGCAGACAGGGTTCGGCAAATACGCAGTATTTT. It codes for CASRQGSANTQYF.

This clonotype has just a few counts. The genes are TRBV20-1 and TRBJ2-3; 7 bases align to TRBD2. The J segment lost 0 bases and the V segment lost 5 bases, leaving 5 bases of the junction unmatched. From germline, CDR1 is DFQATT and CDR2 SNEGSKA (reference sequence). The CDR3 sequence is 14 residues long. The DNA of the CDR3 is TGCAGTGCTGAGCGGGACGCTAGCACAGATACGCAGTATTTT. This sequence encodes CSAERDASTDTQYF.

V usage is TRBV4-3 and J usage is TRBJ2-6; D is uncertain. Germline values: CDR1 LGHNA, CDR2 YSLEER. V lost 1 base, J lost 0 bases, and 16 bases lay in between. This CDR3 comprises 19 residues. The CDR3 protein is CASSQVKLTISSGANVLTF. The CDR3 DNA is TGCGCCAGCAGCCAAGTTAAGCTAACCATCAGCTCTGGGGCCAACGTCCTGACTTTC.

The chain joins TRBV5-1 to TRBJ2-1; TRBD2 aligns across 8 bases. The germline CDR1 and CDR2 sequences are SGHRS and YFSETQ. Trimming took 5 bases from V and 7 from J; bases not matched to a gene: 5. CDR3 size: 13 residues. In DNA, the CDR3 is TGCGCCAGCAGGAGCGGGAGCCCAAATGAGCAGTTCTTC. It translates to CASRSGSPNEQFF.

This clonotype appeared many times. The V call is TRBV5-1, the J call TRBJ2-5; perhaps D is TRBD1 or TRBD2 (5 bases each). V lost 1 base and J 2 bases, leaving 9 bases between the germline ends. Per germline, CDR1 SGHRS and CDR2 YFSETQ. This CDR3 has 14 amino acids. CDR3 in DNA: TGCGCCAGCAGCTTGCGGGGCGGACAAGAGACCCAGTACTTC. This codes for CASSLRGGQETQYF.

This clonotype has only a few counts. This CDR3 is missing its conserved last phenylalanine or tryptophan, likely due to a read error. The chain is built from TRBV5-1 and TRBJ2-5; the D call may be TRBD1 or TRBD2 (5 bases each). Germline V CDR1 and CDR2: SGHRS, YFSETQ. The CDR3 contains 13 residues. V dropped 4 bases and J dropped 3 bases, with 10 bases sitting between them. The CDR3 loop reads CASSPGTKETQYS. The CDR3 region has the DNA TGCGCCAGCAGCCCCGGGACGAAAGAGACCCAGTACTCC.

This clonotype was seen more than once but under ten times. The chain is built from TRBV9 and TRBJ2-2; tentatively, D is TRBD2 (6 bases). CDR1 is SGDLS, CDR2 YYNGEE, per germline. This CDR3 has 15 residues. Trimming shortened V by 4 bases and J by 0 bases, and 10 bases separated the two germline ends. The CDR3 coding sequence is TGTGCCAGCAGCCCCCGACTAGCGAACACCGGGGAGCTGTTTTTT. Translated, it gives CASSPRLANTGELFF.

The chain employs TRBV27 and TRBJ1-1, with a weak D call TRBD1 (5 bases). CDR1 MNHEY and CDR2 SMNVEV come from the germline V gene (reference sequence). This CDR3 contains 16 residues. The V end was cut by 4 bases, the J end by 1 base, with 16 bases between. The CDR3 protein is CASSYGAGLANTEAFF. The CDR3 DNA reads TGTGCCAGCAGTTATGGGGCAGGGTTAGCGAACACTGAAGCTTTCTTT.

The CDR3 nucleotides read TGTGCCAGCAAACACAGGGGGTACGAATTAAACTCCTACAATGAGCAGTTCTTC. Translated, it gives CASKHRGYELNSYNEQFF. The chain couples TRBV6-5 to TRBJ2-1; 8 bases are a match to TRBD1. The CDR3 runs to 18 residues. CDR1 is MNHEY, CDR2 SVGAGI, per germline. V was pared by 7 bases and J by 0 bases, with 14 bases of the junction left unmatched.

The chain has TRBV4-3 and TRBJ1-5; D remains ambiguous. V was pared by 0 bases and J by 6 bases, with 12 bases between. The CDR3 totals 15 residues. From germline, CDR1 is LGHNA and CDR2 YSLEER. CDR3 nucleotide sequence: TGCGCCAGCAGCCAAGAGTTGAGTCGAGTTCAGCCCCAGCATTTT. Translation: CASSQELSRVQPQHF.

The chain couples TRBV27 to TRBJ2-6; D unclear. Trimming left V 4 bases short and J 8 bases short, with 15 bases between. There are 15 residues in the CDR3. Germline CDR1 is MNHEY and CDR2 is SMNVEV (reference sequence). The CDR3 region is CASSSQPGPSNVLTF. CDR3 bases: TGTGCCAGCAGTTCTCAACCTGGCCCTTCCAACGTCCTGACTTTC.

This clonotype was found many times. The rearrangement uses TRBV18 and TRBJ2-3, with D possibly called TRBD1 or TRBD2 (5 bases each). The CDR3 is 21 amino acids. Germline CDR1 reads KGHSH; CDR2 reads LQKENI. The V gene lost 2 bases and the J gene lost 3 bases, with 30 bases spanning the gap. CDR3 region: CASSPSITSSHNIGGTDTQYF. In DNA, the CDR3 is TGTGCCAGCTCACCATCCATCACCAGCTCCCATAACATTGGGGGTACAGATACGCAGTATTTT.

This clonotype has a count of ten or more. The chain joins TRBV19 to TRBJ2-5, with TRBD2 identical over 7 bases. Germline V lookup: CDR1 LNHDA, CDR2 SQIVND (reference sequence). With 3 bases clipped from V and 2 bases from J, the junction kept 15 bases outside the gene matches. CDR3 size: 18 residues. The chain's CDR3 is CASSIRRSVAGDQETQYF. CDR3 in DNA: TGTGCCAGTAGTATCCGTCGGAGCGTGGCGGGGGATCAAGAGACCCAGTACTTC.

This clonotype occurred a few times. The gene calls are TRBV27 and TRBJ1-5; maybe TRBD1 (5 bases). CDR1 and CDR2 from the germline V gene are MNHEY and SMNVEV (reference sequence). This CDR3 is 14 amino acids long. Trimming cost V 6 bases and J 0 bases, with 9 bases left between them. CDR3 residues: CASSIRDSNQPQHF. The CDR3 DNA is TGTGCCAGCAGCATCAGGGATAGCAATCAGCCCCAGCATTTT.

This clonotype was detected ten times or more. V is TRBV19 and J is TRBJ2-5, with TRBD1 matching 8 bases. V gave up 9 bases and J gave up 2 bases; unmatched junction bases: 8. Germline CDR1 and CDR2: LNHDA and SQIVND (reference sequence). This CDR3 spans 14 amino acids. Here the CDR3 DNA reads TGTGCCAGCTCAGGGGGCTCGTTACAAGAGACCCAGTACTTC. As protein: CASSGGSLQETQYF.

This clonotype was counted at least ten times. The chain joins TRBV18 to TRBJ2-5; no reliable D call. The V and J ends lost 2 bases and 5 bases respectively, with 6 bases between them. Germline V lookup: CDR1 KGHSH, CDR2 LQKENI. The CDR3 runs 12 residues. The CDR3 coding sequence is TGTGCCAGCTCACCAGTTGGGGAGACCCAGTACTTC. The encoded protein is CASSPVGETQYF.